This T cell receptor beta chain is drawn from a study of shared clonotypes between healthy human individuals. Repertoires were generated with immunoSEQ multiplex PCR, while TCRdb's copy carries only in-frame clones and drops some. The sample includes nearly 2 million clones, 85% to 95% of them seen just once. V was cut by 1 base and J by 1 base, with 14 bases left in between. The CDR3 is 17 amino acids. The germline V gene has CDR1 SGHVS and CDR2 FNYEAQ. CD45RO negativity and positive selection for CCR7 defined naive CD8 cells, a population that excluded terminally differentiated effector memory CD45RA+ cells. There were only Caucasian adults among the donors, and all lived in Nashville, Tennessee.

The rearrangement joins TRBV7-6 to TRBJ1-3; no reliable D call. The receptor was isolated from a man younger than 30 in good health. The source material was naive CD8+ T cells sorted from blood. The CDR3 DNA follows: TGTGCCAGCAGCTTAGGCGTCGGTCCTCAATCTGGAAACACCATATATTTT. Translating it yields CASSLGVGPQSGNTIYF.